The 26 T cell receptor beta chains presented below share a single source sample, sequenced in a study of T cell responses to AZD1222 COVID-19 vaccine. The protocol was immunoSEQ multiplex PCR, while the TCRdb copy is restricted to in-frame clones and leaves out a portion. The data contain about 94,000 clones, roughly 90% of them singletons. The sample in question was peripheral blood, obtained on day 0 of AZD1222 vaccination. All receptors derive from an adult in good health.

This clone was observed a few times. The V gene is TRBV18, the J gene TRBJ2-7; 9 nucleotides line up with TRBD1. Germline V gives CDR1 KGHSH, CDR2 LQKENI. CDR3 length: 16 amino acids. The V gene end was trimmed by 0 bases and the J gene end by 0 bases; junction bases not matched to a gene: 3. The chain's CDR3 is CASSPPAQGASYEQYF. CDR3 in DNA: TGTGCCAGCTCACCACCGGCACAGGGGGCCTCCTACGAGCAGTACTTC.

The rearrangement joins TRBV5-1 to TRBJ2-2; 10 nucleotides match TRBD1. Looked up from germline, CDR1 is SGHRS and CDR2 is YFSETQ. This CDR3 is 16 amino acids long. With 8 bases clipped from V and 4 bases from J, the junction kept 11 bases outside the gene matches. The CDR3 reads CASRVTGTGVTGELFF. The CDR3 DNA reads TGCGCCAGTCGAGTGACCGGGACAGGGGTCACCGGGGAGCTGTTTTTT.

V is TRBV6-5 and J is TRBJ1-5, with no clear D. Between the trimmed V and J ends, which lost 2 bases and 10 bases, there was a span of 18 bases. This CDR3 is built from 15 residues. CDR1 is MNHEY, CDR2 SVGAGI, per germline. The CDR3 DNA reads as TGTGCCAGCAGTTACCCCCCGGGGAGGAGGGAACCCCAGCATTTT. This encodes CASSYPPGRREPQHF.

V usage is TRBV5-1 and J usage is TRBJ1-1; 7 bases map to TRBD1. With V trimmed by 0 bases and J by 1 base, 9 bases remained unmatched. CDR3 length equals 17 residues. Germline values: CDR1 SGHRS, CDR2 YFSETQ. The CDR3 DNA follows: TGCGCCAGCAGCTTGGACGCAGGGGGTTACAAGAACACTGAAGCTTTCTTT. This translates into CASSLDAGGYKNTEAFF.

The chain links TRBV6-5 to TRBJ2-3; D remains ambiguous. V shed 6 bases and J shed 3 bases, with 13 bases lying between them. The CDR3 is made up of 14 amino acids. Germline assignment: CDR1 MNHEY and CDR2 SVGAGI. CDR3 residues: CASSVEQWTDTQYF. CDR3 in DNA: TGTGCCAGCAGCGTGGAACAGTGGACAGATACGCAGTATTTT.

V and J are TRBV7-2 and TRBJ2-3; tentatively, D is TRBD2 (6 bases). From germline, CDR1 is SGHTA and CDR2 FQGNSA. This CDR3 is built from 15 residues. V lost 1 base and J lost 0, with 8 bases in between. As DNA, the CDR3 is TGTGCCAGCAGCTTAGTCGGGGGAAGCACAGATACGCAGTATTTT. Translating it yields CASSLVGGSTDTQYF. Looking up the rest from reference TRBV7-2 and TRBJ2-3 gives the full variable domain: GAGVSQSPSNKVTEKGKDVELRCDPISGHTALYWYRQSLGQGLEFLIYFQGNSAPDKSGLPSDRFSAERTGGSVSTLTIQRTQQEDSAVYLCASSLVGGSTDTQYFGPGTRLTVL.

The CDR3 here is CASSERTGDSPLHF. The CDR3 coding sequence is TGTGCCAGCTCAGAACGGACAGGGGATTCACCCCTCCACTTT. The chain employs TRBV18 and TRBJ1-6; 9 nucleotides agree with TRBD1. The J segment lost 8 bases and the V segment lost 5 bases, leaving 4 bases of the junction unmatched. The CDR3 covers 14 residues. The germline V gene has CDR1 KGHSH and CDR2 LQKENI.

The V and J genes are TRBV5-1 and TRBJ1-6; D is possibly TRBD1 (5 bases). Trimming cost V 0 bases and J 7 bases, with 14 bases left between them. The CDR3 spans 16 residues. In germline, CDR1 is SGHRS, CDR2 YFSETQ. The CDR3: CASSLALFTGNSPLHF. DNA of the CDR3: TGCGCCAGCAGCTTGGCACTATTTACAGGAAATTCACCCCTCCACTTT. The variable domain in full, with the rest retrieved from reference TRBV5-1 and TRBJ1-6, is KAGVTQTPRYLIKTRGQQVTLSCSPISGHRSVSWYQQTPGQGLQFLFEYFSETQRNKGNFPGRFSGRQFSNSRSEMNVSTLELGDSALYLCASSLALFTGNSPLHFGNGTRLTVT.

Only a few counts were recorded for this clone. The J gene is TRBJ2-7, the V gene TRBV11-2, with D unclear. Germline lookup yields CDR1 SGHAT and CDR2 FQNNGV. The CDR3 extends over 17 amino acids. V lost 3 bases, J lost 4 bases, and 22 bases lay in between. CDR3 loop: CASSLIRRHNGVYEQYF. CDR3 DNA: TGTGCCAGCAGCTTGATTCGCCGGCACAACGGAGTATACGAGCAGTACTTC.

CDR3 sequence (DNA): TGTGCCCTTCACGTGGGGGCGCTCGGCTATGGCTACACCTTC. Amino acids: CALHVGALGYGYTF. The rearrangement links TRBV6-5 to TRBJ1-2; D perhaps matches TRBD1 (6 bases). Germline V CDR1 and CDR2: MNHEY, SVGAGI. This CDR3 has 14 residues. V dropped 11 bases and J dropped 4 bases, with 20 bases sitting between them.

The chain joins TRBV5-1 to TRBJ2-7; 7 nucleotides line up with TRBD1. Trimming took 6 bases from V and 3 from J; bases not matched to a gene: 12. The CDR3 runs 15 residues. In germline, CDR1 is SGHRS, CDR2 YFSETQ. Here the CDR3 reads CASKFGTGENYEQYF. The DNA of the CDR3 is TGCGCCAGCAAATTTGGCACAGGGGAAAACTACGAGCAGTACTTC.

This clone was counted a few times. The rearrangement joins TRBV30 to TRBJ1-2; 10 nucleotides align to TRBD1. J lost 6 bases, V lost 7 bases, and 14 bases had no gene match. The CDR3 is 15 amino acids. Germline values: CDR1 GTSNPN, CDR2 SVGIG (reference sequence). The CDR3 reads CALYRDRGFSDGYTF. DNA for the CDR3: TGTGCCTTGTACCGGGACAGGGGTTTTTCGGATGGCTACACCTTC.

This chain joins TRBV7-3 and TRBJ2-5; D unresolved. Germline CDR1 and CDR2: SGHTA and FQGTGA. CDR3 length: 13 amino acids. The germline V and J ends were trimmed by 1 base and 4 bases, with 7 bases remaining between them. The CDR3 region is CASSLKATETQYF. Here the CDR3 DNA reads TGTGCCAGCAGCTTAAAGGCAACAGAGACCCAGTACTTC.

The chain uses TRBV6-2 or TRBV6-3 and TRBJ1-2; D is perhaps TRBD1 (6 bases). The V and J ends lost 2 bases and 1 base respectively, with 20 bases between them. The CDR3 is 18 residues long. CDR1 is MNHEY and CDR2 is SVGEGT in the germline V gene. The CDR3 reads CASSYPHSTGQLNYGYTF. The CDR3 DNA sequence: TGTGCCAGCAGTTACCCCCACTCCACAGGGCAGCTTAACTATGGCTACACCTTC.

For this clone: One end of the junction does not line up with germline, which may come from a read error. This chain uses TRBV12-3 or TRBV12-4 with TRBJ1-3, with D maybe TRBD1 (5 bases). The CDR3 sequence is 12 residues long. The CDR3 loop reads CGGGSSGNTIYF. The DNA for the CDR3 is TGCGGCGGGGGGAGCTCTGGAAACACCATATATTTT.

This clone was observed once. The chain links TRBV5-1 to TRBJ2-2, with D possibly being TRBD1 (6 bases). With 0 bases removed from V and 0 bases from J, the gap between germline ends came to 15 bases. The CDR3 length is 18 residues. Germline CDR1 reads SGHRS; CDR2 reads YFSETQ. The DNA for the CDR3 is TGCGCCAGCAGCTTGGTACCCTCGGGACAAGCGAACACCGGGGAGCTGTTTTTT. Translating gives CASSLVPSGQANTGELFF.

The chain links TRBV6-5 to TRBJ1-1; 7 bases align to TRBD1. Germline CDR1 MNHEY, CDR2 SVGAGI. Trimming removed 7 bases from V and 2 bases from J; junction bases left unmatched: 4. The CDR3 loop spans 13 amino acids. CDR3 sequence reads: CASTWTGNTEAFF. CDR3 coding DNA: TGTGCCAGCACCTGGACAGGTAACACTGAAGCTTTCTTT.

The genes are TRBV11-2 and TRBJ1-2; the match to TRBD1 covers 7 bases. Trimming removed 5 bases from V and 7 bases from J; junction bases left unmatched: 13. Germline V gives CDR1 SGHAT, CDR2 FQNNGV. This CDR3 region has 15 residues. CDR3 protein: CASSPGTVVSGGYTF. The CDR3 DNA reads as TGTGCCAGCAGCCCCGGGACAGTTGTTTCCGGTGGCTACACCTTC.

This chain connects TRBV24-1 to TRBJ2-5; 7 positions match TRBD1. CDR3 length: 18 amino acids. CDR1 and CDR2 (germline): KGHDR, SFDVKD. The V and J ends lost 4 bases and 5 bases, in that order; junction bases with no gene match: 18. The CDR3 coding sequence is TGTGCCACCAGTGACGGACGAGGGTTTCAGGGGGAAAGGGAGACCCAGTACTTC. It is translated as CATSDGRGFQGERETQYF.

The chain is built from TRBV5-1 and TRBJ2-5; D possibly matches TRBD1 or TRBD2 (5 bases each). Trimming removed 1 base from V and 5 bases from J, with 12 bases in between. Per germline, CDR1 SGHRS and CDR2 YFSETQ. There are 14 residues in the CDR3. The CDR3, as DNA: TGCGCCAGCAGCTTGCTCGGGGCGGTGGAGACCCAGTACTTC. It translates to CASSLLGAVETQYF.

The chain combines TRBV7-3 with TRBJ1-6, with no clear D. Per germline, CDR1 SGHTA and CDR2 FQGTGA. V was clipped by 1 base and J by 2 bases, with 3 bases between them. The CDR3 contains 14 residues. The CDR3 DNA is TGTGCCAGCAGCTTAAGCCCCTATAATTCACCCCTCCACTTT. It translates to CASSLSPYNSPLHF.

This clone was counted a single time. The V call is TRBV19, the J call TRBJ1-1; 8 bases are a match to TRBD1. V was clipped by 1 base and J by 0 bases; unmatched bases: 4. The CDR3 is 16 residues long. The V gene's germline CDR1 is LNHDA and CDR2 SQIVND (reference sequence). The CDR3 here is CASSIADRVLNTEAFF. The CDR3 DNA reads TGTGCCAGTAGTATAGCGGACAGGGTTTTGAACACTGAAGCTTTCTTT. The full variable domain, rest sourced from reference TRBV19 and TRBJ1-1, is DGGITQSPKYLFRKEGQNVTLSCEQNLNHDAMYWYRQDPGQGLRLIYYSQIVNDFQKGDIAEGYSVSREKKESFPLTVTSAQKNPTAFYLCASSIADRVLNTEAFFGQGTRLTVV.

J is TRBJ2-4 and V is TRBV3-1 (or the pseudogene TRBV3-2), with 9 bases matching TRBD2. J gave up 2 bases and V 1 base, and 9 bases lay outside the gene matches. The CDR3 runs to 18 residues. Germline V gene data show CDR1 as LGHDT and CDR2 as YNNKEL (reference sequence). CDR3 nucleotide sequence: TGTGCCAGCAGCCAAGTGGCCAGCGGGGGGTATACCAAAAACATTCAGTACTTC. Translating it yields CASSQVASGGYTKNIQYF.

J is TRBJ1-3 and V is TRBV9; D is unresolved. CDR1 is SGDLS, CDR2 YYNGEE, per germline. The V end was cut by 0 bases, the J end by 3 bases, with 7 bases between. The CDR3 runs to 14 residues. DNA for the CDR3: TGTGCCAGCAGCGTAGCTCGTAATGGAAACACCATATATTTT. It translates to CASSVARNGNTIYF.

V gene TRBV5-1 combines with J gene TRBJ2-7; D uncertain. Trimming cost V 0 bases and J 2 bases, with 9 bases left between them. This CDR3 has 14 residues. The germline V gene encodes CDR1 SGHRS and CDR2 YFSETQ. The CDR3 here is CASSLDRQAYEQYF. In DNA form, the CDR3 reads TGCGCCAGCAGCTTGGATCGCCAGGCCTACGAGCAGTACTTC.

The chain carries TRBV19 and TRBJ1-4; D not resolved. Between the trimmed V and J ends, which lost 3 bases and 7 bases, there was a span of 9 bases. Per the germline V gene, CDR1 is LNHDA and CDR2 is SQIVND (reference sequence). CDR3 length: 13 residues. The CDR3 DNA is TGTGCCAGTAGTATCGGGCGAGCTGAAAAACTGTTTTTT. Protein: CASSIGRAEKLFF. Full variable domain (missing parts from reference TRBV19 and TRBJ1-4): DGGITQSPKYLFRKEGQNVTLSCEQNLNHDAMYWYRQDPGQGLRLIYYSQIVNDFQKGDIAEGYSVSREKKESFPLTVTSAQKNPTAFYLCASSIGRAEKLFFGSGTQLSVL.